This TCR beta chain was identified in a study of blood T cell repertoires in COVID-19. For the study at large: COVID-19 samples, acute and convalescent, were from the United States, Italy and Spain. PBMCs, B-cell-depleted T cells, or T cells were the source of the cDNA or gDNA that made up the material.

How the authors handled the data: By means of reference gene primer amplification, nucleated cell counts were estimated. Generated by immunoSEQ multiplex PCR, the TCRdb table keeps only in-frame clones and is missing some. V and J calls plus clone size are reproduced from that table; the DNA served to infer D and trimming. The data contain more than 200,000 clones, more than 80% of them singletons. Trimming left V 3 bases short and J 1 base short, with 11 bases between. This CDR3 is built from 14 residues. CDR1 is SGDLS and CDR2 is YYNGEE in the germline V gene. This clone was counted a few times. Seattle cases were enrolled at active infection and followed longitudinally.

This rearrangement joins TRBV9 to TRBJ2-7, with D maybe TRBD2 (5 bases). The receptor was isolated from a man aged 25 to 40 with COVID-19, enrolled during active disease. The sequenced sample was peripheral blood. CDR3 DNA sequence: TGTGCCAGCAGCGCATCTAGCTGGTCCTACGAGCAGTACTTC. It yields the protein CASSASSWSYEQYF.